This T cell receptor beta chain was sequenced during a study of blood T cells in healthy people across ages. Across the whole study: In model experiments, template switching was able to capture about one barcoded beta molecule for every two T cells that were present. Study results and limitations: CMV infection status of these donors was not known. From one million sequenced T cells, diversity estimates were lower bounds.

Germline CDR1 and CDR2: LNHNV and YYDKDF (reference sequence). V was shortened by 0 bases and J by 6 bases, with 9 bases between the two germline ends. This CDR3 spans 14 amino acids. A sample-barcoded 5' primer and a J-beta primer mix were used in a second PCR of roughly 7 to 11 cycles. TCRdb re-analysed the 5' RACE reads in MiXCR, keeping a single row per CDR3 protein. The data contain 1.6 million or so distinct CDR3 sequences, about 31% of them singletons. This clonotype has more than one count but fewer than ten. Its antigen is undetermined. The chain links TRBV15 to TRBJ1-5; a weak D match, TRBD1 (5 bases). The TCR comes from a woman aged 30 to 39 in good health. The sample taken for sequencing was blood. The CDR3 DNA is TGTGCCACCAGCAGAGATAGTAGGGGTCAGCCCCAGCATTTT. Translation: CATSRDSRGQPQHF.